This TCR beta chain was retrieved from a study of blood T cell repertoires in COVID-19. The CDR3 is 19 residues long. The ends lost 1 base at V and 7 bases at J; junction bases unmatched: 17. The germline gives CDR1 SGHNT, CDR2 YENEEA. The method was immunoSEQ multiplex PCR; TCRdb's version includes in-frame clones alone and lacks a portion of them. Among approximately 300,000 clones listed, 85% to 90% were seen once. The receptor was derived from a young man with acute or convalescent COVID-19. V usage is TRBV11-3 and J usage is TRBJ1-4; TRBD1 agrees at 8 bases. The sequenced sample consisted of peripheral blood. The CDR3 DNA follows: TGTGCCAGCAGCTTAGTGGGACAGGAGGCCCCCAGAGTTTGTGAAAAACTGTTTTTT. The encoded protein is CASSLVGQEAPRVCEKLFF.